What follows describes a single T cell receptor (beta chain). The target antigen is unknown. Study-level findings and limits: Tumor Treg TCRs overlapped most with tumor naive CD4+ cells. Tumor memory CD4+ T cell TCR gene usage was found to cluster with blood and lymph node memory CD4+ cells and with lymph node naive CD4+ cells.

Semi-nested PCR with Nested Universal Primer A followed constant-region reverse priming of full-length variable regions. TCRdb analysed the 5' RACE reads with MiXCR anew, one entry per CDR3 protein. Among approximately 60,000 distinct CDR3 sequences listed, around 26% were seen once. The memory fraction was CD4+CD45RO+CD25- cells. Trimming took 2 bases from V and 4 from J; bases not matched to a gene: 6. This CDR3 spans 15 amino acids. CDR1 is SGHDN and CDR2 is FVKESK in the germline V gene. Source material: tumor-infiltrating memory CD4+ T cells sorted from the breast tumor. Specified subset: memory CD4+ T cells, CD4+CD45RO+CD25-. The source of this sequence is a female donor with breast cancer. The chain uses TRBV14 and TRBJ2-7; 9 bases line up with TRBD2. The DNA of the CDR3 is TGTGCCAGCAGCCAACTCGGCGGGGGGGCATACGAGCAGTACTTC. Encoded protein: CASSQLGGGAYEQYF.